The TCR beta chain under discussion was sequenced for a study of CD8 T cells in ankylosing spondylitis. Findings and limits, study-wide: Significantly higher representation of disease-linked clones was reported for matched ankylosing spondylitis synovial fluid. The authors found the disease-linked clones to be CD8+ and relatively rare in peripheral blood. Blood from ankylosing spondylitis patients appeared to carry a characteristic roughly eight-variant TCR beta motif. Prior work had noted some motif variants in reactive arthritis blood and synovial fluid.

Libraries of TCR beta came from quantitative 5'-RACE with molecular barcodes. TCRdb re-called the 5' RACE reads with MiXCR, one entry per CDR3 protein. The sample contains 220,000 or so distinct CDR3 sequences, approximately 20% of which appear only once. Comment on this clonotype: Its antigen is undetermined.

The sequence came from a male donor with ankylosing spondylitis. Sequencing was carried out using blood, either unsorted or a sorted T cell fraction (not recorded which).

CDR3 sequence reads: CASSLAFHTVRNTIYF. CDR3 DNA: TGTGCCAGCAGTTTAGCGTTTCACACAGTAAGAAACACCATATATTTT. The V gene is TRBV12-3 or TRBV12-4, the J gene TRBJ1-3; no clear D. This CDR3 spans 16 amino acids. V gave up 0 bases and J gave up 5 bases, with 14 bases separating them.